One sample yielded the 2 T cell receptor beta chains listed below, sequenced in a study of OX40 agonist ivuxolimab in advanced cancers. Data came from immunoSEQ multiplex PCR; TCRdb stores just in-frame clones and leaves some out. This sample yields roughly 90,000 clones, of which around nine tenths are seen a single time; just under 0.8% belongs to the top ten. Sequences were derived from CD4+ or CD8+ T cells sorted from blood, sampled in a trial of the OX40 agonist ivuxolimab. Receptors were obtained from an adult with an advanced solid tumor such as melanoma, head and neck, liver or kidney cancer.

This clone came up once. The V gene is TRBV7-2, the J gene TRBJ2-3, with D unclear. V was clipped by 4 bases and J by 6 bases, with 17 bases between them. The CDR3 is made up of 15 amino acids. The germline V gene has CDR1 SGHTA and CDR2 FQGNSA. The CDR3 region has the DNA TGTGCCAGCAGCTGGAGAGTAGGATTTCGGGATACGCAGTATTTT. Amino acid sequence: CASSWRVGFRDTQYF.

This chain connects TRBV7-6 to TRBJ2-5, with D possibly TRBD2 on 6 matching bases. The CDR3 length is 15 residues. Looked up from germline, CDR1 is SGHVS and CDR2 is FNYEAQ. V was shortened by 1 base and J by 5 bases, with 14 bases between the two germline ends. The CDR3 is CASSLVGGQRETQYF. Here the CDR3 DNA reads TGTGCCAGCAGCTTAGTGGGGGGTCAGCGGGAGACCCAGTACTTC.